The 26 T cell receptor beta chains reported below all come from one sample, sequenced in a study of tumor-infiltrating lymphocytes in localized non-small cell lung cancer. Using immunoSEQ multiplex PCR, the repertoire was profiled, and TCRdb retains in-frame clones only, with some absent. The sample consists of some 15,000 clones, about three quarters of them appearing once. The specimen was lung tumor tissue. The origin of the receptors is a human donor with non-small cell lung cancer.

V and J are TRBV4-3 and TRBJ1-1; D perhaps matches TRBD1 (5 bases). Germline CDR1 and CDR2: LGHNA and YSLEER. Deletions cut 2 bases from V and 1 base from J, with 8 bases between. The CDR3 sequence is 14 residues long. The DNA for the CDR3 is TGCGCCAGCAGCCAACAGGGTGGGAACACTGAAGCTTTCTTT. Translating gives CASSQQGGNTEAFF.

The chain has TRBV5-8 and TRBJ1-2; D unresolved. Germline assignment: CDR1 SGHTS and CDR2 YDEGEE. This CDR3 comprises 13 residues. The germline V and J ends were trimmed by 4 bases and 7 bases, with 14 bases remaining between them. The CDR3 DNA is TGTGCCAGCAGCGCTCGAACCCGTGTTGGCTACACCTTC. Amino acids: CASSARTRVGYTF.

This chain links TRBV7-3 with TRBJ1-1; unclear D gene. CDR1 and CDR2 (germline): SGHTA, FQGTGA. V was clipped by 2 bases and J by 3 bases, with 10 bases between them. There are 14 residues in the CDR3. CDR3 sequence reads: CASSLGNSYTEAFF. DNA of the CDR3: TGTGCCAGCAGCTTAGGAAACAGTTACACTGAAGCTTTCTTT.

The V and J genes are TRBV10-3 and TRBJ2-1, with D unresolved. This CDR3 region has 11 residues. The germline V gene has CDR1 ENHRY and CDR2 SYGVKD. V shed 6 bases and J shed 7 bases, with 7 bases lying between them. CDR3 protein: CAISASNEQFF. The CDR3 region has the DNA TGTGCCATCAGCGCCTCTAATGAGCAGTTCTTC.

The chain joins TRBV11-2 to TRBJ2-5, with TRBD1 identical over 8 bases. Germline V lookup: CDR1 SGHAT, CDR2 FQNNGV. J gave up 1 base and V 5 bases, and 3 bases lay outside the gene matches. This CDR3 is 14 amino acids long. CDR3 loop: CASSHDRGQETQYF. The CDR3 DNA follows: TGTGCCAGCAGCCATGACAGGGGCCAAGAGACCCAGTACTTC.

The chain uses TRBV6-1 and TRBJ2-3, with TRBD1 matching over 8 bases. The CDR3 consists of 14 residues. The ends lost 5 bases at V and 1 base at J; junction bases unmatched: 2. Germline CDR1 is MNHNS and CDR2 is SASEGT. DNA for the CDR3: TGTGCCAGCAGTCTGACAGGGGGCACAGATACGCAGTATTTT. It yields the protein CASSLTGGTDTQYF.

The chain couples TRBV7-9 to TRBJ2-1; a possible D gene is TRBD1 (5 bases). The germline V gene has CDR1 SEHNR and CDR2 FQNEAQ (reference sequence). Trimming left V 3 bases short and J 9 bases short, with 6 bases between. The CDR3 is 11 amino acids. In DNA form, the CDR3 reads TGTGCCAGCAGCTTTCAGGGTGAGCAGTTCTTC. Translated, it gives CASSFQGEQFF.

This sequence joins TRBV5-1 and TRBJ1-2; unclear D gene. The V end was cut by 4 bases, the J end by 1 base, with 5 bases between. Germline V gives CDR1 SGHRS, CDR2 YFSETQ. The CDR3 covers 12 residues. The DNA for the CDR3 is TGCGCCAGCAGCGCCGGTAACTATGGCTACACCTTC. As protein: CASSAGNYGYTF.

The chain couples TRBV5-1 to TRBJ2-7; the D gene is possibly TRBD1 (6 bases). The CDR3 consists of 12 residues. Germline V CDR1 and CDR2: SGHRS, YFSETQ. V dropped 4 bases and J dropped 4 bases, with 9 bases sitting between them. For the CDR3, the DNA is TGCGCCAGCAGCGGGCAGGGGTACGAGCAGTACTTC. This gives the protein CASSGQGYEQYF.

This chain connects TRBV5-4 to TRBJ2-5, with D possibly called TRBD1 or TRBD2 (6 bases each). The germline V and J ends were trimmed by 0 bases and 3 bases, with 12 bases remaining between them. Germline lookup yields CDR1 SGHNT and CDR2 YYREEE (reference sequence). The CDR3 is 15 amino acids. CDR3 in DNA: TGTGCCAGCAGCTTGGTGTTCGGGGGCGAAGAGACCCAGTACTTC. It translates to CASSLVFGGEETQYF.

The rearrangement uses TRBV19 and TRBJ1-1; tentative D call: TRBD1 (5 bases). The CDR3 extends over 17 amino acids. The V gene lost 4 bases and the J gene lost 4 bases, with 22 bases spanning the gap. Germline lookup yields CDR1 LNHDA and CDR2 SQIVND (reference sequence). The CDR3 bases are TGTGCCAGTAGTACCTCCTGGATCAACCAAAGGGGCACTGAAGCTTTCTTT. Amino acids: CASSTSWINQRGTEAFF.

This clone was seen just once. V is TRBV5-4 and J is TRBJ1-2; a possible D gene is TRBD1 (6 bases). Germline CDR1 reads SGHNT; CDR2 reads YYREEE (reference sequence). This CDR3 has 14 residues. The V end lost 4 bases, the J end lost 6 bases, and 16 bases lay between the germline ends. CDR3: CASSRPQGGHGYTF. The CDR3 DNA reads as TGTGCCAGCAGCCGCCCACAGGGAGGGCATGGCTACACCTTC.

The chain is built from TRBV27 and TRBJ2-7; D gene ambiguous. Trimming pared 6 bases from V and 8 bases from J, leaving 20 bases between. The CDR3 sequence is 14 residues long. Germline assignment: CDR1 MNHEY and CDR2 SMNVEV (reference sequence). The CDR3 DNA is TGTGCCAGCAGCACGGACGCACAGAGTACGAAGCAGTACTTC. This translates into CASSTDAQSTKQYF.

This chain connects TRBV2 to TRBJ2-3; a possible D gene is TRBD2 (6 bases). Looked up from germline, CDR1 is SNHLY and CDR2 is FYNNEI. The CDR3 length is 14 residues. V was clipped by 6 bases and J by 1 base, with 11 bases between them. CDR3 DNA sequence: TGTGCCAGCAGCCTTATAGCGGGCACAGATACGCAGTATTTT. Amino acid sequence: CASSLIAGTDTQYF.

The chain has TRBV11-2 and TRBJ1-5; a weak D match, TRBD1 (5 bases). Trimming removed 2 bases at V and 6 bases at J, with 14 bases between. Looked up from germline, CDR1 is SGHAT and CDR2 is FQNNGV. The CDR3 totals 15 residues. The chain's CDR3 is CASSLSQGGGQPQHF. Written as DNA, the CDR3 is TGTGCCAGCAGCTTAAGCCAGGGAGGAGGTCAGCCCCAGCATTTT.

V gene TRBV15 combines with J gene TRBJ2-5; TRBD1 or TRBD2 may be the D gene (5 bases each). Trimming took 0 bases from V and 1 from J, leaving 12 bases between them. The CDR3 extends over 16 amino acids. Germline loops: CDR1 LNHNV, CDR2 YYDKDF (reference sequence). CDR3 protein: CATSRDWGRTQETQYF. The DNA of the CDR3 is TGTGCCACCAGCAGAGATTGGGGACGGACCCAAGAGACCCAGTACTTC.

V is TRBV9 and J is TRBJ1-2; 7 nucleotides align to TRBD1. The CDR3 is 14 amino acids. Germline V gives CDR1 SGDLS, CDR2 YYNGEE. J lost 2 bases, V lost 6 bases, and 7 bases had no gene match. The CDR3 nucleotides read TGTGCCAGCAACCCAGGGGGAGAAAACTATGGCTACACCTTC. It specifies CASNPGGENYGYTF.

CDR3 nucleotides: TGTGCCAGCAGCCTTGACAGGGCACCCTACAATGAGCAGTTCTTC. The encoded protein is CASSLDRAPYNEQFF. This chain uses TRBV7-2 with TRBJ2-1, with 7 nucleotides matching TRBD1. This CDR3 is built from 15 residues. J lost 2 bases, V lost 5 bases, and 6 bases had no gene match. Germline V CDR1 and CDR2: SGHTA, FQGNSA.

The chain has TRBV5-1 and TRBJ2-5, with D perhaps TRBD1 (6 bases). Germline CDR1 is SGHRS and CDR2 is YFSETQ. V was clipped by 0 bases and J by 5 bases, with 11 bases between them. This CDR3 spans 14 amino acids. The CDR3 loop reads CASSLARGTETQYF. CDR3 nucleotide sequence: TGCGCCAGCAGCTTGGCCAGGGGAACGGAGACCCAGTACTTC.

V gene TRBV19 combines with J gene TRBJ1-1; 7 nucleotides match TRBD1. CDR1 is LNHDA, CDR2 SQIVND, per germline (reference sequence). With V trimmed by 3 bases and J by 4 bases, 11 bases remained unmatched. The CDR3 runs to 16 residues. The CDR3 DNA is TGTGCCAGTAGTATGGGACAGTTGAGCCTGGGCACTGAAGCTTTCTTT. As protein: CASSMGQLSLGTEAFF.

This clone was counted only a few times. The J gene is TRBJ1-5, the V gene TRBV19; 7 bases are a match to TRBD1. The length of the CDR3 is 14 residues. The V and J ends lost 5 bases and 3 bases, in that order; junction bases with no gene match: 4. In germline, CDR1 is LNHDA, CDR2 SQIVND (reference sequence). The DNA of the CDR3 is TGTGCCAGTAGTGGGACAGCGCACAATCAGCCCCAGCATTTT. Its translation is CASSGTAHNQPQHF. The entire variable domain, with the rest obtained from reference TRBV19 and TRBJ1-5, is as follows: DGGITQSPKYLFRKEGQNVTLSCEQNLNHDAMYWYRQDPGQGLRLIYYSQIVNDFQKGDIAEGYSVSREKKESFPLTVTSAQKNPTAFYLCASSGTAHNQPQHFGDGTRLSIL.

The V call is TRBV21-1, the J call TRBJ1-1. TRBV21-1 is a listed pseudogene. This CDR3 is built from 16 residues. Written as DNA, the CDR3 is TGTGCCAGCACCACCGGGACGATGGGGTATAACACTGAAGCTTTCTTT. It translates to CASTTGTMGYNTEAFF.

V and J are TRBV28 and TRBJ1-5; D is uncertain. CDR3 length: 14 residues. Trimming cost V 8 bases and J 0 bases, with 11 bases left between them. Germline values: CDR1 MDHEN, CDR2 SYDVKM. The chain's CDR3 is CASSSAYSNQPQHF. Here the CDR3 DNA reads TGTGCCAGCTCCTCGGCATATAGCAATCAGCCCCAGCATTTT.

This chain uses TRBV2 with TRBJ1-5, with D uncertain. The CDR3 sequence is 13 residues long. V lost 6 bases and J lost 3, with 9 bases in between. Germline loops: CDR1 SNHLY, CDR2 FYNNEI. The CDR3: CASSIGINQPQHF. The CDR3 DNA sequence: TGTGCCAGCAGCATCGGGATCAATCAGCCCCAGCATTTT. The entire variable domain, with the rest obtained from reference TRBV2 and TRBJ1-5, is as follows: EPEVTQTPSHQVTQMGQEVILRCVPISNHLYFYWYRQILGQKVEFLVSFYNNEISEKSEIFDDQFSVERPDGSNFTLKIRSTKLEDSAMYFCASSIGINQPQHFGDGTRLSIL.

The V call is TRBV19, the J call TRBJ1-2; possible D gene TRBD1, 6 bases. The CDR3 consists of 12 residues. V was pared by 5 bases and J by 14 bases, with 18 bases between. Looked up from germline, CDR1 is LNHDA and CDR2 is SQIVND (reference sequence). The DNA for the CDR3 is TGTGCCAGTAGTGTCCTCCGGGACACACGGACCTTC. As protein: CASSVLRDTRTF.

The V and J genes are TRBV5-6 and TRBJ1-1; D remains ambiguous. Trimming cost V 2 bases and J 0 bases, with 8 bases left between them. Germline loops: CDR1 SGHDT, CDR2 YYEEEE. The length of the CDR3 is 14 residues. The CDR3 loop reads CASSFGSMNTEAFF. The CDR3 region has the DNA TGTGCCAGCAGCTTTGGGAGCATGAACACTGAAGCTTTCTTT.